This TCR beta chain is drawn from a study of T cells in Graves' hyperthyroidism and ophthalmopathy. The ends were cut back, 1 base at V and 7 bases at J, with 10 bases in the middle. The CDR3 extends over 13 amino acids. CDR1 and CDR2 from the germline V gene are MGHRA and YSYEKL. Study-level results: Ophthalmopathy onset followed model prediction by a median about 6.9 months. A model using 13 V-J features told ophthalmopathy apart from stable hyperthyroidism.

Only a few counts were recorded for this clonotype. What it recognizes is unknown. Uncontrolled infection, other autoimmune disease, pregnancy or lactation disqualified patients from enrolment. Clinical symptoms, serum thyroxine and TRAb, thyroid ultrasound and orbital computed tomography were used for the diagnoses. Template material for amplifying TCR beta CDR3 regions consisted of RNA transcripts. The HTBI primer set served for first-round RT-PCR of the TCR CDR3. TCRdb reanalysed the multiplex PCR reads using MiXCR and keeps one entry per CDR3 protein. Of under 350,000 distinct CDR3 sequences in the sample, roughly 20% were seen once.

Sequenced material: blood. The clonotype comes from a woman between 50 and 59 years old with Graves' hyperthyroidism. V gene TRBV4-1 combines with J gene TRBJ1-1, with D hard to call. CDR3 loop: CASSQVQGIEAFF. In nucleotides, the CDR3 is TGCGCCAGCAGCCAAGTGCAAGGGATTGAAGCTTTCTTT.